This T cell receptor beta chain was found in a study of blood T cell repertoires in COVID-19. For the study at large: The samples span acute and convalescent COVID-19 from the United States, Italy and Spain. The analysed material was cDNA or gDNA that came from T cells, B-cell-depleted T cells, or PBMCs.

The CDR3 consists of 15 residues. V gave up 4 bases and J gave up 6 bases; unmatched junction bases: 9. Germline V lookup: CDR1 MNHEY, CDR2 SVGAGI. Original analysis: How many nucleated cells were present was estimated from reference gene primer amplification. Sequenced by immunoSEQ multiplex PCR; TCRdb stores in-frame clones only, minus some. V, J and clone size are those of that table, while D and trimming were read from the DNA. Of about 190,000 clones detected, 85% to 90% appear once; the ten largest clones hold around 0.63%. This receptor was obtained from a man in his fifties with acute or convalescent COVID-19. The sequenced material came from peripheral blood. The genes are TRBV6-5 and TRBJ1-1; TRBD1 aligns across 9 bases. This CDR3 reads CASSLPGQGVAEAFF. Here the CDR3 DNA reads TGTGCCAGCAGTTTACCGGGACAGGGTGTCGCTGAAGCTTTCTTT.